The 31 T cell receptor beta chains given below trace back to one sample, sequenced in a study of control samples from healthy donors and cancer patients. Assay: immunoSEQ multiplex PCR; the TCRdb copy retains only in-frame clones and omits some. The data show approximately 89,000 clones, with approximately 86% seen just once and 21% held by the top ten. The material sequenced was blood. The receptors were gathered from a man aged 30 to 45 in good health.

The CDR3: CASSFTGTTGGREAFF. The CDR3 bases are TGCGCCAGCAGCTTCACCGGGACAACAGGGGGAAGGGAAGCTTTCTTT. The chain links TRBV5-1 to TRBJ1-1, with 8 bases lining up with TRBD1. V dropped 2 bases and J dropped 8; count of bases not matched to a gene: 14. Germline V gene sequence: CDR1 SGHRS, CDR2 YFSETQ. There are 16 residues in the CDR3.

This clone was recorded only once. Within the sample, other DNA sequences also encode this same CDR3. The chain carries TRBV5-1 and TRBJ2-1; D gene unclear. There are 13 residues in the CDR3. Germline CDR1 and CDR2: SGHRS and YFSETQ. V was clipped by 1 base and J by 3 bases, with 5 bases between them. The CDR3 loop is CASSLTDYNEQFF. In DNA, the CDR3 is TGCGCCAGCAGCTTGACGGACTACAATGAGCAGTTCTTC.

V is TRBV5-1 and J is TRBJ1-4; no clear D gene. This CDR3 contains 14 residues. Trimming removed 0 bases at V and 7 bases at J, with 10 bases between. Per germline, CDR1 SGHRS and CDR2 YFSETQ. Here the CDR3 DNA reads TGCGCCAGCAGCTTGGGTGGGTTATTTGAAAAACTGTTTTTT. It specifies CASSLGGLFEKLFF.

This clone came up a few times. The rearrangement joins TRBV10-3 to TRBJ2-5; unclear D gene. The germline gives CDR1 ENHRY, CDR2 SYGVKD. This CDR3 has 15 residues. V shed 2 bases and J shed 0 bases, with 10 bases lying between them. DNA of the CDR3: TGTGCCATCAGTGAGGGCCGGTCGTACCAAGAGACCCAGTACTTC. Protein product: CAISEGRSYQETQYF.

The chain recombines TRBV7-8 with TRBJ1-2, with 11 bases identical to TRBD1. This CDR3 has 16 amino acids. The V gene end was trimmed by 5 bases and the J gene end by 2 bases; junction bases not matched to a gene: 7. The germline V gene has CDR1 SGHVS and CDR2 FQNEAQ. CDR3 amino acids: CASSPGGQGANYGYTF. CDR3 nucleotides: TGTGCCAGCAGCCCAGGCGGACAGGGGGCAAACTATGGCTACACCTTC.

The rearrangement joins TRBV9 to TRBJ1-4; D is perhaps TRBD1 (6 bases). Trimming cost V 4 bases and J 8 bases, with 15 bases left between them. Germline V gene sequence: CDR1 SGDLS, CDR2 YYNGEE. The CDR3 has 14 residues. CDR3 bases: TGTGCCAGCAGCCCCATAGTGGGGGGCGAAAAACTGTTTTTT. This translates into CASSPIVGGEKLFF.

The chain links TRBV6-6 to TRBJ2-7; 8 bases fit TRBD1. The CDR3 is 12 amino acids. The V segment lost 5 bases and the J segment 6 bases; nucleotides outside the gene matches: 3. CDR1 MNHNY and CDR2 SVGAGI come from the germline V gene (reference sequence). As DNA, the CDR3 is TGTGCCAGCAGTCACACAGGGGGCGAGCAGTACGTC. Translation: CASSHTGGEQYV.

The rearrangement joins TRBV2 to TRBJ1-5, with 8 bases identical to TRBD1. CDR1 and CDR2 from the germline V gene are SNHLY and FYNNEI. Germline trimming cut 6 bases from V and 5 bases from J; bases unmatched to any gene: 15. This CDR3 is built from 17 residues. CDR3 sequence: CASSPLRLPDRDQPQHF. The DNA for the CDR3 is TGTGCCAGCAGCCCTCTCCGGTTGCCGGACAGGGATCAGCCCCAGCATTTT.

The rearrangement links TRBV5-8 to TRBJ2-2; D perhaps matches TRBD1 (6 bases). Trimming cost V 2 bases and J 1 base, with 15 bases left between them. The length of the CDR3 is 17 residues. Germline V lookup: CDR1 SGHTS, CDR2 YDEGEE. The CDR3 nucleotides read TGTGCCAGCAGCTTTGGGGGCGTAACGCGGAACACCGGGGAGCTGTTTTTT. Translation gives CASSFGGVTRNTGELFF.

The chain joins TRBV27 to TRBJ1-2, with D uncertain. The V and J ends lost 0 bases and 5 bases respectively, with 7 bases between them. The CDR3 is 13 residues long. CDR1 and CDR2 from the germline V gene are MNHEY and SMNVEV (reference sequence). The CDR3 coding sequence is TGTGCCAGCAGTTTATCGGGCGGTTATGGCTACACCTTC. It encodes CASSLSGGYGYTF.

V is TRBV5-8 and J is TRBJ2-7; D unresolved. The CDR3 totals 14 residues. Trimming pared 0 bases from V and 0 bases from J, leaving 7 bases between. Germline CDR1 SGHTS, CDR2 YDEGEE. The CDR3 protein is CASSLAWVSYEQYF. The CDR3 DNA reads TGTGCCAGCAGCTTGGCGTGGGTCTCCTACGAGCAGTACTTC.

The chain joins TRBV6-5 to TRBJ2-5; possibly TRBD1 or TRBD2 for D (5 bases each). This CDR3 spans 12 amino acids. The V gene's germline CDR1 is MNHEY and CDR2 SVGAGI. The V end was cut by 6 bases, the J end by 4 bases, with 9 bases between. The CDR3: CASRGPGETQYF. For the CDR3, the DNA is TGTGCCAGCAGGGGACCTGGAGAGACCCAGTACTTC.

V and J are TRBV9 and TRBJ2-3; tentative D call: TRBD2 (6 bases). The CDR3 spans 16 residues. Germline values: CDR1 SGDLS, CDR2 YYNGEE. Trimming shortened V by 3 bases and J by 4 bases, and 18 bases separated the two germline ends. The CDR3 DNA is TGTGCCAGCAGCGCCCAGTTTCTAGCGAACGCAGATACGCAGTATTTT. It codes for CASSAQFLANADTQYF.

V gene TRBV19 combines with J gene TRBJ1-2; TRBD1 agrees at 8 bases. V lost 3 bases to trimming and J lost 3 bases; unmatched junction nucleotides: 0. This CDR3 has 13 amino acids. Germline V gives CDR1 LNHDA, CDR2 SQIVND (reference sequence). The DNA for the CDR3 is TGTGCCAGTAGTATGGACAGGGACTATGGCTACACCTTC. As protein: CASSMDRDYGYTF.

The V call is TRBV27, the J call TRBJ2-2, with 7 positions matching TRBD2. The V gene's germline CDR1 is MNHEY and CDR2 SMNVEV (reference sequence). The CDR3 is made up of 17 amino acids. The V segment lost 0 bases and the J segment 5 bases; nucleotides outside the gene matches: 9. CDR3 sequence: CASSLSGTPGGTGELFF. The CDR3 region has the DNA TGTGCCAGCAGTTTATCGGGCACCCCGGGGGGTACCGGGGAGCTGTTTTTT.

The CDR3, as DNA: TGTGCCAGCAGCTTATTACAGGGGAGCTATGGCTACACCTTC. It is translated as CASSLLQGSYGYTF. V usage is TRBV11-2 and J usage is TRBJ1-2; 7 nucleotides agree with TRBD1. The CDR3 covers 14 residues. Germline V gives CDR1 SGHAT, CDR2 FQNNGV. J lost 4 bases, V lost 2 bases, and 4 bases had no gene match. The variable domain in full, with the rest retrieved from reference TRBV11-2 and TRBJ1-2, is EAGVAQSPRYKIIEKRQSVAFWCNPISGHATLYWYQQILGQGPKLLIQFQNNGVVDDSQLPKDRFSAERLKGVDSTLKIQPAKLEDSAVYLCASSLLQGSYGYTFGSGTRLTVV.

The chain joins TRBV12-5 to TRBJ2-2, with D perhaps TRBD1 or TRBD2 (6 bases each). The CDR3 contains 17 residues. CDR1 and CDR2 (germline): LGHNT, FRNRAP. The V gene lost 6 bases and the J gene lost 2 bases, with 19 bases spanning the gap. CDR3 sequence (DNA): TGTGCTAGTGGCGCGTCCCCGGGGGCCCTCAACACCGGGGAGCTGTTTTTT. This gives the protein CASGASPGALNTGELFF.

The chain has TRBV18 and TRBJ2-5, with TRBD1 identical over 11 bases. The CDR3 has 15 amino acids. CDR1 is KGHSH, CDR2 LQKENI, per germline. The junction had 4 bases not matched to a gene; V was cut back by 3 bases and J by 4 bases. CDR3 loop: CASSPRTGGPETQYF. Written as DNA, the CDR3 is TGTGCCAGCTCACCCCGGACAGGGGGCCCAGAGACCCAGTACTTC. The full variable domain, its missing parts supplied by reference TRBV18 and TRBJ2-5, is NAGVMQNPRHLVRRRGQEARLRCSPMKGHSHVYWYRQLPEEGLKFMVYLQKENIIDESGMPKERFSAEFPKEGPSILRIQQVVRGDSAAYFCASSPRTGGPETQYFGPGTRLLVL.

The rearrangement links TRBV12-3 or TRBV12-4 to TRBJ1-2; the D gene is possibly TRBD1 (6 bases). V lost 5 bases to trimming and J lost 4 bases, with 11 bases between them. This CDR3 has 13 residues. The CDR3 loop is CASSPQGGYGYTF. The CDR3 DNA is TGTGCCAGCAGTCCACAGGGCGGCTATGGCTACACCTTC.

V usage is TRBV7-2 and J usage is TRBJ2-3; 12 bases map to TRBD2. Germline CDR1 SGHTA, CDR2 FQGNSA. Germline trimming cut 5 bases from V and 3 bases from J; bases unmatched to any gene: 6. The CDR3 is 16 amino acids. In DNA form, the CDR3 reads TGTGCCAGCAGCCCGACTAGCGGGGGCCTGACAGATACGCAGTATTTT. Translation: CASSPTSGGLTDTQYF.

This chain joins TRBV6-6 and TRBJ1-1, with D maybe TRBD1 (6 bases). V shed 10 bases and J shed 6 bases, with 12 bases lying between them. Germline V gene lookup returns CDR1 MNHNY and CDR2 SVGAGI (reference sequence). The CDR3 totals 11 residues. The CDR3 DNA is TGTGCCACAGGGGAAGGCGCTGAAGCTTTCTTT. Translation: CATGEGAEAFF.

The rearrangement uses TRBV24-1 and TRBJ1-5; D is possibly TRBD1 (6 bases). Germline V gene sequence: CDR1 KGHDR, CDR2 SFDVKD. V was clipped by 4 bases and J by 5 bases, with 8 bases between them. The CDR3 sequence is 13 residues long. DNA of the CDR3: TGTGCCACCAGTGACTACAGGGATCAGCCCCAGCATTTT. Protein sequence: CATSDYRDQPQHF.

This clone was detected ten times or more. This chain uses TRBV19 with TRBJ1-2, with 7 nucleotides matching TRBD1. Germline CDR1 LNHDA, CDR2 SQIVND (reference sequence). This CDR3 is built from 15 residues. Unmatched junction bases numbered 9, after V lost 4 bases and J lost 4 bases. In DNA, the CDR3 is TGTGCCAGTAGTAGTACAGGGGCGGGAAGCTATGGCTACACCTTC. As protein: CASSSTGAGSYGYTF.

The chain has TRBV2 and TRBJ2-7, with D hard to call. This CDR3 has 14 amino acids. V lost 3 bases and J 3 bases, leaving 12 bases between the germline ends. Germline V gene sequence: CDR1 SNHLY, CDR2 FYNNEI. The CDR3 spells CASSESGALYEQYV. The CDR3 DNA reads as TGTGCCAGCAGTGAGTCAGGCGCGCTCTACGAGCAGTACGTC.

This chain uses TRBV7-3 with TRBJ2-3, with TRBD1 matching 8 bases. This CDR3 region has 14 residues. Germline CDR1 is SGHTA and CDR2 is FQGTGA. The J segment lost 4 bases and the V segment lost 3 bases, leaving 3 bases of the junction unmatched. The CDR3 sequence: CASSFGQGSDTQYF. CDR3 DNA: TGTGCCAGCAGCTTTGGACAGGGCTCAGATACGCAGTATTTT. Looking up the rest from reference TRBV7-3 and TRBJ2-3 gives the full variable domain: GAGVSQTPSNKVTEKGKYVELRCDPISGHTALYWYRQSLGQGPEFLIYFQGTGAADDSGLPNDRFFAVRPEGSVSTLKIQRTERGDSAVYLCASSFGQGSDTQYFGPGTRLTVL.

This chain uses TRBV3-1 (or the pseudogene TRBV3-2) with TRBJ2-2; D is ambiguous. CDR3 length: 13 residues. CDR1 is LGHDT, CDR2 YNNKEL, per germline (reference sequence). V dropped 4 bases and J dropped 0 bases, with 3 bases sitting between them. CDR3: CASSPTNTGELFF. In DNA form, the CDR3 reads TGTGCCAGCAGCCCTACGAACACCGGGGAGCTGTTTTTT.

This clone occurred once. V is TRBV19 and J is TRBJ2-5; D may be TRBD1 (5 bases). The CDR3 loop spans 13 amino acids. CDR1 is LNHDA, CDR2 SQIVND, per germline (reference sequence). Trimming took 6 bases from V and 1 from J, leaving 9 bases between them. The CDR3 loop is CASRGQSQETQYF. CDR3 in DNA: TGTGCCAGTAGGGGGCAGTCCCAAGAGACCCAGTACTTC.

The V call is TRBV6-2 or TRBV6-3, the J call TRBJ2-3; 7 nucleotides line up with TRBD2. In germline, CDR1 is MNHEY, CDR2 SVGEGT. V lost 2 bases to trimming and J lost 2 bases; unmatched junction nucleotides: 10. This CDR3 contains 17 residues. CDR3 DNA: TGTGCCAGCAGTTACCAGGCTAGCGGAGGGTACACAGATACGCAGTATTTT. This gives the protein CASSYQASGGYTDTQYF.

This rearrangement joins TRBV13 to TRBJ2-1, with D possibly matching TRBD2 (6 bases). Trimming shortened V by 4 bases and J by 5 bases, and 9 bases separated the two germline ends. Germline lookup yields CDR1 PRHDT and CDR2 FYEKMQ (reference sequence). The CDR3 has 13 residues. CDR3 sequence (DNA): TGTGCCAGCAGCTCCTTAGCGGACAATGAGCAGTTCTTC. Its translation is CASSSLADNEQFF.

The chain couples TRBV7-9 to TRBJ2-3; 10 nucleotides agree with TRBD2. Germline-derived CDR1 and CDR2 are SEHNR and FQNEAQ (reference sequence). After removal of 2 bases from V and 2 bases from J, the junction contained 1 base not matched to a gene. The length of the CDR3 is 15 residues. This CDR3 is CASSLLAGVTDTQYF. CDR3 nucleotide sequence: TGTGCCAGCAGCTTACTAGCGGGGGTCACAGATACGCAGTATTTT.

The chain employs TRBV4-1 and TRBJ1-2; D gene ambiguous. The CDR3 runs 13 residues. Germline lookup yields CDR1 MGHRA and CDR2 YSYEKL. The V end lost 4 bases, the J end lost 4 bases, and 10 bases lay between the germline ends. Here the CDR3 reads CASSPGQSYGYTF. The DNA of the CDR3 is TGCGCCAGCAGCCCCGGGCAGAGCTATGGCTACACCTTC.